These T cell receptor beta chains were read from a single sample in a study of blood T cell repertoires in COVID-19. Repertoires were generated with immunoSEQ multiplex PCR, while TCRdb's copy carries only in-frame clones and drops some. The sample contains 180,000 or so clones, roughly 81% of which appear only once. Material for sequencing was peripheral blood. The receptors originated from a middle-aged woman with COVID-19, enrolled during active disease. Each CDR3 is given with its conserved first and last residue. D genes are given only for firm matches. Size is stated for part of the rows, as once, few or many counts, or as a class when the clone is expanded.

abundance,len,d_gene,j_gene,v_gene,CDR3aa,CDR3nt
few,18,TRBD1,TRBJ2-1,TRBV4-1,CASSQGLTGHSSYNEQFF,TGCGCCAGCAGCCAAGGATTGACAGGGCACAGCTCCTACAATGAGCAGTTCTTC
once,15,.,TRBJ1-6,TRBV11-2,CASSLDLRGGSPLHF,TGTGCCAGCAGCTTAGATCTTAGGGGTGGCTCACCCCTCCACTTT
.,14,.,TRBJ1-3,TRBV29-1,CSVEVSGFGNTIYF,TGCAGCGTTGAAGTATCCGGGTTTGGAAACACCATATATTTT
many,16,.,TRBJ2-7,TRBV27,CASSLDGDGSYYEQYF,TGTGCCAGCAGTTTAGATGGGGACGGGAGTTACTACGAGCAGTACTTC
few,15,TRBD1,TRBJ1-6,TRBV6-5,CASRTGQGGNSPLHF,TGTGCCAGCAGAACAGGACAGGGGGGTAATTCACCCCTCCACTTT
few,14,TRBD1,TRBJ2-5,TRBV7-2,CASSSDRGYETQYF,TGTGCCAGCAGCTCGGACAGGGGGTACGAGACCCAGTACTTC
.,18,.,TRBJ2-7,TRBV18,CASSPKPRGAGGSYEQYF,TGTGCCAGCTCACCAAAACCACGTGGGGCAGGGGGGTCCTACGAGCAGTACTTC
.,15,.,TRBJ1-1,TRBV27,CASSSTAGGGTEAFF,TGTGCCAGCAGTTCCACGGCGGGAGGGGGTACTGAAGCTTTCTTT
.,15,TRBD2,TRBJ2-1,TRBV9,CASSVASGGIDEQFF,TGTGCCAGCAGCGTAGCTAGCGGGGGTATCGATGAGCAGTTCTTC
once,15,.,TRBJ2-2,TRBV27,CASSFGASYTGELFF,TGTGCCAGCAGTTTTGGGGCATCGTACACCGGGGAGCTGTTTTTT
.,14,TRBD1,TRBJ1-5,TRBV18,CASSPTGAYQPQHF,TGTGCCAGCTCACCTACAGGGGCGTATCAGCCCCAGCATTTT
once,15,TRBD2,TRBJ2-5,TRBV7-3,CASSASGTSRETQYF,TGTGCCAGCAGCGCGTCCGGGACTAGCAGGGAGACCCAGTACTTC
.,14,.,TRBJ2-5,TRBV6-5,CASRPSGGGETQYF,TGTGCCAGCAGGCCTAGCGGAGGGGGAGAGACCCAGTACTTC
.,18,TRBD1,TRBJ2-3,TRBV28,CASSLITGASKTGYTQYF,TGTGCCAGCAGCCTTATAACAGGGGCAAGTAAGACGGGATATACGCAGTATTTT
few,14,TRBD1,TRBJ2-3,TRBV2,CASRWGQLTDTQYF,TGTGCCAGCAGGTGGGGACAGCTCACAGATACGCAGTATTTT
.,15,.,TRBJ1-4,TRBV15,CATSDGPGRDEKLFF,TGTGCCACCAGCGACGGTCCAGGGAGGGATGAAAAACTGTTTTTT
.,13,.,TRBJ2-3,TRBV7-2,CASSANFADTQYF,TGTGCCAGCAGCGCTAACTTCGCAGATACGCAGTATTTT
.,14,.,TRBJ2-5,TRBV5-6,CASSLDPDQETQYF,TGTGCCAGCAGCTTGGATCCGGACCAAGAGACCCAGTACTTC
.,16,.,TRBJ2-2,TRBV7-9,CASSPGLPANTGELFF,TGTGCCAGCAGCCCAGGACTCCCCGCGAACACCGGGGAGCTGTTTTTT
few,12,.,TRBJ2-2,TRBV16,CASSHVSGELFF,TGTGCCAGCAGCCACGTCTCCGGGGAGCTGTTTTTT